This TCR beta chain was obtained from a study of blood T cell repertoires in COVID-19. Overall study: COVID-19 samples, acute and convalescent, were from the United States, Italy and Spain. Sources were T cells, B-cell-depleted T cells, or PBMCs; the material itself was cDNA or gDNA.

The CDR3 runs 14 residues. The V end was cut by 1 base, the J end by 8 bases, with 9 bases between. Per germline, CDR1 LGHDT and CDR2 YNNKEL (reference sequence). As handled by the study authors: Amplification of reference gene primers provided the estimated nucleated cell counts. Here immunoSEQ multiplex PCR was the method, and the copy in TCRdb shows in-frame clones only, minus some. The D gene and trimming were derived from the DNA, and the V and J assignments and clone size from that table. The repertoire holds 130,000 to 150,000 clones, with 85% to 90% as singletons. This sequence originates from a human donor in a cohort sampled during active COVID-19. Sequenced: peripheral blood. This chain links TRBV3-1 (or the pseudogene TRBV3-2) with TRBJ1-6, with unresolved D. This CDR3 reads CASSQVVPDSPLHF. In DNA, the CDR3 is TGTGCCAGCAGCCAAGTGGTTCCGGATTCACCCCTCCACTTT.